This T cell receptor (beta chain) emerged from a study of blood T cell repertoires in COVID-19. The length of the CDR3 is 15 residues. V dropped 2 bases and J dropped 2 bases, with 7 bases sitting between them. The germline V gene has CDR1 SGHTA and CDR2 FQGNSA. The table came from immunoSEQ multiplex PCR; TCRdb's copy has only in-frame clones and leaves some out. The data hold 220,000 or so clones, with 82% observed a single time. Sequencing was done on a sample of PBMCs or T cells enriched from blood (not recorded which). The rearrangement uses TRBV7-2 and TRBJ2-6, with D perhaps TRBD2 (6 bases). The receptor was isolated from a woman aged 60-75 years who had recovered from COVID-19. In DNA, the CDR3 is TGTGCCAGCAGCTTATGGGGGGCTGGGGCCAACGTCCTGACTTTC. Translation: CASSLWGAGANVLTF.